This T cell receptor (beta chain) was obtained from a study of T cells in women clearing cervical HPV infection. Only in-frame clones appear in the TCRdb table, and some are missing; sequencing was by immunoSEQ multiplex PCR. The specimen's table records about 36,000 clones. As for this clone: The junction and the germline gene differ at one end; a read error may be behind it. Different DNA sequences within this sample yield the same CDR3.

Sequencing input: blood buffy coat. The clonotype comes from a woman between 18 and 69 years old with a cervical HPV16 infection that either progressed to CIN3+ or cleared (not recorded which).

Partial CDR3 DNA: TGTGCCAGCAGTGCCCAGAAGACAGTCTCTGGAAACACA. Amino acid sequence: CASSAQKTVSGNT. The entire CDR3 reads CASSAQKTVSGNTIYF. V and J are TRBV6-1 and TRBJ1-3, with a weak D call TRBD1 (5 bases). The observed sequence ends 3 residues before the CDR3 terminus, with the missing tail filled in from the germline J gene. Germline CDR1 MNHNS, CDR2 SASEGT. The CDR3 covers 16 residues.